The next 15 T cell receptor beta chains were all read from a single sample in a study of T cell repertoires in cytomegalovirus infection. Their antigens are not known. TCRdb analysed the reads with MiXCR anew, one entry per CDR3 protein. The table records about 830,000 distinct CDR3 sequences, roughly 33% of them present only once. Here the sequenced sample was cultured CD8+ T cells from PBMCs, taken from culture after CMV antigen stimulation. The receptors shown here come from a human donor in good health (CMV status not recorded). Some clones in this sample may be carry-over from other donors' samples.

The CDR3 nucleotides read TGTGCCAGTCCCCCGTCCCTCGACAGGGGGCCAACTGAAGCTTTCTTT. Its protein product is CASPPSLDRGPTEAFF. The chain carries TRBV19 and TRBJ1-1, with 10 bases aligning to TRBD1. This CDR3 spans 16 amino acids. Germline CDR1 is LNHDA and CDR2 is SQIVND (reference sequence). Trimming at V came to 8 bases and at J to 5 bases, leaving 14 bases not matched to a gene.

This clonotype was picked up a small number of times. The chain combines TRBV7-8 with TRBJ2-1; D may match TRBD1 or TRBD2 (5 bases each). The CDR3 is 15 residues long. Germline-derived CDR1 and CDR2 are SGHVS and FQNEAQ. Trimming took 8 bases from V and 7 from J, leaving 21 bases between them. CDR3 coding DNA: TGTGCCAGCGGACCCCGGGACCCTACTTCGAATGAGCAGTTCTTC. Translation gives CASGPRDPTSNEQFF.

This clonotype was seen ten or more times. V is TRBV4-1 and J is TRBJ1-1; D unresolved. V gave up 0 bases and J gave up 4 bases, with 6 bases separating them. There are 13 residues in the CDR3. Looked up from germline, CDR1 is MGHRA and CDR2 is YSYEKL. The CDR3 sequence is CASSQDHPTEAFF. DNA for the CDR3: TGCGCCAGCAGCCAAGATCACCCCACTGAAGCTTTCTTT.

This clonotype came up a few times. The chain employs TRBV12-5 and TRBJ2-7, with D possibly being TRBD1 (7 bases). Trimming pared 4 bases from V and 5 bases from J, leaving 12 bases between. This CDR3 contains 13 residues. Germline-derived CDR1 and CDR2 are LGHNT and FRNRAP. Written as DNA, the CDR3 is TGTGCTAGTGGTTACAGGGGAGGCCACGAGCAGTACTTC. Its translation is CASGYRGGHEQYF.

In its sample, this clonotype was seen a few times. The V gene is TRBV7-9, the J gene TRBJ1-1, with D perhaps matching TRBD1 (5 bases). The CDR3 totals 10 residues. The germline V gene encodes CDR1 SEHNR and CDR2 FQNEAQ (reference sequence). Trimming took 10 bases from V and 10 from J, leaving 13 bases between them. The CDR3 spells CAKTDTPAFF. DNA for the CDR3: TGTGCCAAGACAGACACCCCAGCTTTCTTT.

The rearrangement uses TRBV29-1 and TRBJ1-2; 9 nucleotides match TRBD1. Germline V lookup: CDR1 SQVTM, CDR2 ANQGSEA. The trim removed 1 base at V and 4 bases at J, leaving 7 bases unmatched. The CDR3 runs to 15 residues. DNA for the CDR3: TGCAGCGTTGAAGGCTTCGAGGACAGGGGCTATGGCTACACCTTC. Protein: CSVEGFEDRGYGYTF.

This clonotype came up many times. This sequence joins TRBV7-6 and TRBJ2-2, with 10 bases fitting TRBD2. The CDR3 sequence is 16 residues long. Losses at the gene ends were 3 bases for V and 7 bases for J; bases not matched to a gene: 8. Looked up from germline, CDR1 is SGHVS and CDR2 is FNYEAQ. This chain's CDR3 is CASSFQRGGPGGELFF. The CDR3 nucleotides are TGTGCCAGCAGCTTTCAGCGGGGGGGCCCTGGCGGGGAGCTGTTTTTT.

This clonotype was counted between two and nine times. CDR3 nucleotide sequence: TGTGCCAGCAGCTTTGCGCTAAAGGGCGGGAGGATGAACACTGAAGCTTTCTTT. The encoded protein is CASSFALKGGRMNTEAFF. The J gene is TRBJ1-1, the V gene TRBV7-6; no clear D. CDR3 length equals 18 residues. CDR1 is SGHVS, CDR2 FNYEAQ, per germline. V lost 3 bases and J lost 0, with 20 bases in between.

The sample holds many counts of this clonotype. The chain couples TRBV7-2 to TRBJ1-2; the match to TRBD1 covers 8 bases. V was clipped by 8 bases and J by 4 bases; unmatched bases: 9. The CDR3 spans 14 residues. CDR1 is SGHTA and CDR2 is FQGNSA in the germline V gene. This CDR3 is CASRGQGNFYGYTF. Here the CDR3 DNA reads TGTGCCAGCCGCGGACAGGGTAATTTCTATGGCTACACCTTC.

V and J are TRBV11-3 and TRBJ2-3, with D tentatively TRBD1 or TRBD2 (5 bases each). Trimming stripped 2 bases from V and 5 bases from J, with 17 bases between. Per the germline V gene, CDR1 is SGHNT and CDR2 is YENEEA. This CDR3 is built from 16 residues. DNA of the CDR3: TGTGCCAGCAGCTTAACCTTTGAGAGGGACGGAGATACGCAGTATTTT. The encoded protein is CASSLTFERDGDTQYF.

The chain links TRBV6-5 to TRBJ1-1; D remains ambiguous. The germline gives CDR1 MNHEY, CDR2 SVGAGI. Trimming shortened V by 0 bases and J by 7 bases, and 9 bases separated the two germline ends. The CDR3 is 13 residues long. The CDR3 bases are TGTGCCAGCAGTTACTCCGGGGTGAGTGAAGCTTTCTTT. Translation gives CASSYSGVSEAFF.

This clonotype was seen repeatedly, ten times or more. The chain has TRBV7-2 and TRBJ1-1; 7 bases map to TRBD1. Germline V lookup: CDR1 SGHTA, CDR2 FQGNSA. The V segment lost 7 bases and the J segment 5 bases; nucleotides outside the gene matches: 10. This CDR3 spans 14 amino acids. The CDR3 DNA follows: TGTGCCAGCACCCCCACGGCAGGGGGAACTGAAGCTTTCTTT. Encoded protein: CASTPTAGGTEAFF.

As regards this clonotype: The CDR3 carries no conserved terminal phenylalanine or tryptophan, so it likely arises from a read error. CDR3 residues: CASRPTGFEFSPLHS. The CDR3 DNA is TGTGCCAGCAGGCCGACAGGGTTTGAATTTTCACCCCTCCACTCT. The V gene is TRBV12-3 or TRBV12-4, the J gene TRBJ1-6; 7 bases map to TRBD1. The CDR3 contains 15 residues. Losses at the gene ends were 6 bases for V and 9 bases for J; bases not matched to a gene: 11.

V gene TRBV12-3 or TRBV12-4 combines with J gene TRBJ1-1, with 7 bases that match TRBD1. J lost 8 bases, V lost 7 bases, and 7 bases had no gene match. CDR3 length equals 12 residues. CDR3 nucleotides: TGTGCCAGCACCGTGACAGGGATGGAAGCTTTCTTT. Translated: CASTVTGMEAFF.

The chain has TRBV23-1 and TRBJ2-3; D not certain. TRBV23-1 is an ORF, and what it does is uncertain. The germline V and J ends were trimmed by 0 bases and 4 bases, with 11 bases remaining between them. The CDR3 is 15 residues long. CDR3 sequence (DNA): TGCGCCAGCAGTCAATCCGACCTTTCGTCAGATACGCAGTATTTT. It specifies CASSQSDLSSDTQYF.